This T cell receptor beta chain was profiled in a study of blood T cell repertoires in COVID-19. Study-wide context: Sites across the United States, Italy and Spain contributed samples from acute and convalescent COVID-19. PBMCs, B-cell-depleted T cells, or T cells were the source of the cDNA or gDNA that made up the material.

About this clone: The junction shows a germline mismatch at one end, possibly a read error.

This CDR3 contains 12 residues. Germline CDR1 reads SNHLY; CDR2 reads FYNNEI. The assay was immunoSEQ multiplex PCR, and TCRdb's table has in-frame clones only and misses some. The sample carries about 430,000 clones, nearly 90% recorded once. The rearrangement links TRBV2 to TRBJ2-5; the D gene is possibly TRBD2 (6 bases). This TCR was recovered from a young woman who had been exposed to COVID-19. Sequenced sample: PBMCs or T cells enriched from blood (not recorded which). The CDR3 nucleotides read TGTGCCAGCAGCGAAGAGACTAGTGAAATTGACTTC. Its protein product is CASSEETSEIDF.